These 12 T cell receptor beta chains originate from one sample sequenced in a study of shared clonotypes between healthy human individuals. Libraries were prepared by immunoSEQ multiplex PCR; TCRdb keeps only in-frame clonotypes and omits some of them. The data contain around 700,000 clones, more than 70% of them singletons. Sequenced input: memory CD4+ T cells sorted from blood. Subset noted: CD45RA-negative fraction. The receptors shown here come from a woman in her thirties in good health.

This clone was found a few times. This sample includes further DNA sequences coding for the same CDR3. This chain uses TRBV11-2 with TRBJ2-7; D is undetermined. The V end lost 3 bases, the J end lost 0 bases, and 6 bases lay between the germline ends. This CDR3 region has 13 residues. Germline V gene sequence: CDR1 SGHAT, CDR2 FQNNGV. In DNA, the CDR3 is TGTGCCAGCAGCTTCTCCGGCTCCTACGAGCAGTACTTC. This gives the protein CASSFSGSYEQYF.

V gene TRBV2 combines with J gene TRBJ2-3, with 9 bases identical to TRBD2. V shed 0 bases, J shed 3 bases, and the junction held 4 bases outside the gene matches. Per germline, CDR1 SNHLY and CDR2 FYNNEI. The CDR3 spans 16 residues. The CDR3 sequence: CASSEALLAGTDTQYF. In DNA, the CDR3 is TGTGCCAGCAGTGAAGCGCTTCTAGCGGGGACAGATACGCAGTATTTT.

On this clone: This may be a read error: a much more frequent sequence differs by one nucleotide. Other DNA sequences in this specimen translate into the identical CDR3. The CDR3 sequence: CAISESTGGNNQPQHF. CDR3 nucleotide sequence: TGTGCCATCAGTGAGTCTACAGGGGGCAACAATCAGCCCCAGCATTTT. V is TRBV10-3 and J is TRBJ1-5; the match to TRBD1 covers 9 bases. The V gene's germline CDR1 is ENHRY and CDR2 SYGVKD. There are 16 residues in the CDR3. The J segment lost 3 bases and the V segment lost 0 bases, leaving 3 bases of the junction unmatched.

The chain uses TRBV2 and TRBJ1-5, with unresolved D. The germline CDR1 and CDR2 sequences are SNHLY and FYNNEI. V was shortened by 7 bases and J by 4 bases, with 8 bases between the two germline ends. The CDR3 consists of 12 residues. The CDR3 is CASKPRNQPQHF. CDR3 nucleotide sequence: TGTGCCAGCAAACCACGGAATCAGCCCCAGCATTTT.

V is TRBV6-5 and J is TRBJ2-5, with D hard to call. Germline V gene sequence: CDR1 MNHEY, CDR2 SVGAGI. The CDR3 runs to 15 residues. The ends were cut back, 0 bases at V and 1 base at J, with 9 bases in the middle. The CDR3 region is CASSYSWTSQETQYF. The DNA for the CDR3 is TGTGCCAGCAGTTACTCGTGGACCTCCCAAGAGACCCAGTACTTC.

The CDR3, as DNA: TGCGCCAGCAGCGGAGCGGGAGTTTTGAATGAGCAGTTCTTC. Amino acids: CASSGAGVLNEQFF. This chain connects TRBV10-1 to TRBJ2-1; 8 bases agree with TRBD2. The V and J ends lost 6 bases and 7 bases, in that order; junction bases with no gene match: 8. Per the germline V gene, CDR1 is WNHNN and CDR2 is SYGVQD (reference sequence). This CDR3 is built from 14 residues.

The chain is built from TRBV4-1 and TRBJ1-1; D ambiguous. The length of the CDR3 is 12 residues. CDR1 and CDR2 from the germline V gene are MGHRA and YSYEKL. The ends were cut back, 8 bases at V and 7 bases at J, with 14 bases in the middle. In nucleotides, the CDR3 is TGCGCCAGCCTTTCCCCCCAAGTTGAAGCTTTCTTT. It specifies CASLSPQVEAFF.

This chain uses TRBV6-5 with TRBJ1-2, with D unclear. Germline V CDR1 and CDR2: MNHEY, SVGAGI. The ends were cut back, 0 bases at V and 8 bases at J, with 13 bases in the middle. The CDR3 totals 14 residues. For the CDR3, the DNA is TGTGCCAGCAGTTACTCGACGTCAGCAGGCGGCTACACCTTC. This sequence encodes CASSYSTSAGGYTF.

CDR3 loop: CAISHDSYEQYF. The CDR3 DNA sequence: TGTGCCATCAGTCATGACTCTTACGAGCAGTACTTC. V usage is TRBV10-3 and J usage is TRBJ2-7; unclear D gene. Germline V lookup: CDR1 ENHRY, CDR2 SYGVKD. V lost 5 bases and J 4 bases, leaving 9 bases between the germline ends. There are 12 residues in the CDR3.

Points on this clone: Other DNA sequences within the sample encode an identical CDR3. The chain uses TRBV28 and TRBJ2-7, with TRBD1 as a possible D gene (6 bases). V was shortened by 6 bases and J by 3 bases, with 9 bases between the two germline ends. This CDR3 region has 12 residues. Germline CDR1 MDHEN, CDR2 SYDVKM. CDR3 coding DNA: TGTGCCAGCAGGGACAGTTTCTACGAGCAGTACTTC. Translating it yields CASRDSFYEQYF.

V usage is TRBV5-1 and J usage is TRBJ2-7, with D unclear. This CDR3 contains 14 residues. V lost 0 bases, J lost 2 bases, and 9 bases lay in between. Germline lookup yields CDR1 SGHRS and CDR2 YFSETQ. Here the CDR3 reads CASSLDGPPYEQYF. Written as DNA, the CDR3 is TGCGCCAGCAGCTTGGACGGGCCCCCCTACGAGCAGTACTTC.

The rearrangement joins TRBV28 to TRBJ2-3, with 9 bases identical to TRBD1. The CDR3 has 16 residues. Germline CDR1 and CDR2: MDHEN and SYDVKM. V shed 8 bases, J shed 3 bases, and the junction held 12 bases outside the gene matches. The CDR3: CASLPRDRVLTDTQYF. CDR3 DNA sequence: TGTGCCAGCCTACCCCGGGACAGGGTGTTGACAGATACGCAGTATTTT.